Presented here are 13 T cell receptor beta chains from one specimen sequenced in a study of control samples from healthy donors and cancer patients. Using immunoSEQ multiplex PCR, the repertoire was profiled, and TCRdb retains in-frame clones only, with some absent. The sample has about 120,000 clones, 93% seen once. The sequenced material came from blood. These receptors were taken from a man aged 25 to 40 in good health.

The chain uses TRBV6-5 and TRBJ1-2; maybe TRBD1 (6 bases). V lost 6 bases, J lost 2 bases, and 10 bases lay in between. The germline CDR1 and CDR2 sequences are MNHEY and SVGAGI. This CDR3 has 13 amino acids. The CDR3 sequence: CASRGAGNYGYTF. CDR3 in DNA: TGTGCCAGCAGGGGGGCAGGGAACTATGGCTACACCTTC.

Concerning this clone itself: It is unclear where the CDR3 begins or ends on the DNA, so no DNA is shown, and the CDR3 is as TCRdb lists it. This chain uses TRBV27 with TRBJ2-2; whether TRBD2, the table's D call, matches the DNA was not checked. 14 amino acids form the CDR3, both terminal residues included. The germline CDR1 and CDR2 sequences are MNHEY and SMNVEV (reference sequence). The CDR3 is CASSTSTSPGELFF.

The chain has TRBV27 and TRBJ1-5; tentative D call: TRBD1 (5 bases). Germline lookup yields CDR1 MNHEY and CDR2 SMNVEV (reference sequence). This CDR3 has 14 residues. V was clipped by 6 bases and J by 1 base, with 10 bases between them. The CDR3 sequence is CASSGTASNQPQHF. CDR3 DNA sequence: TGTGCCAGCAGCGGGACGGCGAGCAATCAGCCCCAGCATTTT.

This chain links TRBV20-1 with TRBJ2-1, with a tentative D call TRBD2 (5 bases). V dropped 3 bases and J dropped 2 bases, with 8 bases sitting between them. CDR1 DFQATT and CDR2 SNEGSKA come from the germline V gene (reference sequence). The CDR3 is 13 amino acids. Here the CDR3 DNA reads TGCAGTGCTAGTGGACTCCCCTACAATGAGCAGTTCTTC. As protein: CSASGLPYNEQFF.

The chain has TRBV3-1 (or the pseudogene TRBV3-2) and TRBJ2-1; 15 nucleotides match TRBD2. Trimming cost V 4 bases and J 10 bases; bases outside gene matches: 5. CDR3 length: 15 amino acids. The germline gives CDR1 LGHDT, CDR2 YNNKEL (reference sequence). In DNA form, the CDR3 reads TGTGCCAGCAGCCCGGGGACTAGCGGGGGGAGGGAGCAGTTCTTC. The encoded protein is CASSPGTSGGREQFF.

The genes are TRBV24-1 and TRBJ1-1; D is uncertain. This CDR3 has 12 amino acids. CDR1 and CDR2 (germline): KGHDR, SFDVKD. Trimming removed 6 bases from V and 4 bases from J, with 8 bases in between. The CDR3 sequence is CATSHMGTEAFF. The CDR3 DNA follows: TGTGCCACCAGTCATATGGGCACTGAAGCTTTCTTT.

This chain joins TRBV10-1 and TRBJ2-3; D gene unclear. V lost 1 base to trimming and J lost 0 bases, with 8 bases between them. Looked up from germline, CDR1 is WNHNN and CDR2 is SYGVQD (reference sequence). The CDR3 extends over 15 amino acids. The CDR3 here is CASSEFGPSTDTQYF. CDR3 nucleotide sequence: TGCGCCAGCAGTGAGTTTGGGCCTAGCACAGATACGCAGTATTTT.

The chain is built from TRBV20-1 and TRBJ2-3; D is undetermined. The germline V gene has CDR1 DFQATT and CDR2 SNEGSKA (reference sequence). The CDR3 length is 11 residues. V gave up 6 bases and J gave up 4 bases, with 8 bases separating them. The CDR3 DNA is TGCAGTGCCCCTCTGCCAGATACGCAGTATTTT. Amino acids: CSAPLPDTQYF.

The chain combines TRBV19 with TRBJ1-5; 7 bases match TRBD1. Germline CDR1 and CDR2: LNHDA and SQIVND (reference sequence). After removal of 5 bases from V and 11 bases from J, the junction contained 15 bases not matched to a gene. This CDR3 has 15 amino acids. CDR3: CASSSPDRATVAQHF. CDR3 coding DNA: TGTGCCAGTAGTTCTCCCGACAGGGCAACCGTGGCCCAGCATTTT.

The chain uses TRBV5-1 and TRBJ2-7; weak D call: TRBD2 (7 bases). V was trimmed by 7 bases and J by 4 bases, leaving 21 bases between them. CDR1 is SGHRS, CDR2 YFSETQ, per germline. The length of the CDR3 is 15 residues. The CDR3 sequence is CASAPSGGAGYEQYF. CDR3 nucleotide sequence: TGCGCCAGCGCTCCGTCGGGGGGCGCGGGGTACGAGCAGTACTTC.

In DNA, the CDR3 is TGTGCCACCAGTGATACGGACCGAGGGTCCCCCTACGAGCAGTACGTC. Its protein product is CATSDTDRGSPYEQYV. The chain combines TRBV24-1 with TRBJ2-7; D is perhaps TRBD2 (5 bases). The CDR3 is made up of 16 amino acids. Trimming stripped 3 bases from V and 2 bases from J, with 16 bases between. Germline V gives CDR1 KGHDR, CDR2 SFDVKD.

DNA of the CDR3: TGTGCCAGCAGCTCAAGACTCTCTGGAAACACCATATATTTT. The encoded protein is CASSSRLSGNTIYF. The chain joins TRBV11-2 to TRBJ1-3; no clear D. The V gene lost 4 bases and the J gene lost 0 bases, with 7 bases spanning the gap. There are 14 residues in the CDR3. CDR1 is SGHAT, CDR2 FQNNGV, per germline.

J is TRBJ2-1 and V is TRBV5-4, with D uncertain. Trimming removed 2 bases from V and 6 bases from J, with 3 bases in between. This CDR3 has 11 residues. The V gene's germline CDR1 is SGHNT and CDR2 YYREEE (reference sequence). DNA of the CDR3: TGTGCCAGCAGCTTCGGCAATGAGCAGTTCTTC. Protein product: CASSFGNEQFF.